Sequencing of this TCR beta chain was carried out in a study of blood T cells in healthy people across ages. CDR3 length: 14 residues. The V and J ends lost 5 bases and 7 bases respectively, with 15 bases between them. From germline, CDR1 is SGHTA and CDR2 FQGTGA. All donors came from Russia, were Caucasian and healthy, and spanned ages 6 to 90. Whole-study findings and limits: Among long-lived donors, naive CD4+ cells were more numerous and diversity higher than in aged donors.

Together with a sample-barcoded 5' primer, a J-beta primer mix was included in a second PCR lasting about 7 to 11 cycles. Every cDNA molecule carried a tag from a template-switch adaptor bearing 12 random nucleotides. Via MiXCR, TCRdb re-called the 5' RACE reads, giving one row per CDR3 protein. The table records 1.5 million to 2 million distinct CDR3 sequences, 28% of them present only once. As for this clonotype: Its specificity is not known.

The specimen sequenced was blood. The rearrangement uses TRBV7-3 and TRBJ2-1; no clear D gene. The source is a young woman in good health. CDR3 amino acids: CASSTGSYENEQFF. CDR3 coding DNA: TGTGCCAGCAGCACCGGGTCTTATGAGAATGAGCAGTTCTTC.